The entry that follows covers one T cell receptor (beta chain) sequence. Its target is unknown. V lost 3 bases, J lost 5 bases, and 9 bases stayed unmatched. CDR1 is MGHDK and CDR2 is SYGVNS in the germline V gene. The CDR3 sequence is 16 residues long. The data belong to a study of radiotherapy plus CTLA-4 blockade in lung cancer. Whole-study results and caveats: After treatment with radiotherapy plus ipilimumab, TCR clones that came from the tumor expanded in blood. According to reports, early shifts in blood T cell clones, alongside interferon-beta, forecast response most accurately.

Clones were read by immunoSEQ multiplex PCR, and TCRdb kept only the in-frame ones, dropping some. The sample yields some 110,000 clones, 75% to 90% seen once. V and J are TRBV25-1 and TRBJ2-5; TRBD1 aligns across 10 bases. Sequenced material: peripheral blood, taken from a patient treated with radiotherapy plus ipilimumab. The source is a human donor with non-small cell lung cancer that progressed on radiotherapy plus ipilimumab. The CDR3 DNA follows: TGTGCCAGCAGTGACCGGAGACAGGGGGCATGGGAGACCCAGTACTTC. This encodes CASSDRRQGAWETQYF.